One and the same sample provided the 15 T cell receptor beta chains below, sequenced in a study of cytomegalovirus exposure and HLA in healthy donors. The PCR had 60 Vbeta and 13 Jbeta primers. Sequencing used immunoSEQ multiplex PCR; TCRdb keeps in-frame clones, though not all of them. The sample has 95,000 to 150,000 clones, 80% seen once. The sequenced sample was PBMCs. The receptors shown here come from a female donor in good health and CMV-seropositive.

In its sample, this clone was seen a few times. Here the CDR3 DNA reads TGTGCCAGCAGCCCGGGGATGAACACTGAAGCTTTCTTT. Translation gives CASSPGMNTEAFF. This chain uses TRBV7-3 with TRBJ1-1; D call uncertain. The CDR3 is 13 amino acids. Trimming stripped 5 bases from V and 0 bases from J, with 7 bases between. Germline CDR1 and CDR2: SGHTA and FQGTGA.

The J gene is TRBJ2-5, the V gene TRBV6-5, with D unresolved. The CDR3 totals 13 residues. CDR1 and CDR2 (germline): MNHEY, SVGAGI. V lost 1 base to trimming and J lost 4 bases, with 7 bases between them. The CDR3 reads CASSYLVGETQYF. The CDR3 DNA reads TGTGCCAGCAGTTACTTGGTCGGAGAGACCCAGTACTTC.

V usage is TRBV5-1 and J usage is TRBJ2-5; 12 bases match TRBD2. Looked up from germline, CDR1 is SGHRS and CDR2 is YFSETQ. The CDR3 spans 17 residues. V was pared by 1 base and J by 5 bases, with 9 bases of the junction left unmatched. The CDR3: CASSLSSSGGAWETQYF. For the CDR3, the DNA is TGCGCCAGCAGCTTGTCATCTAGCGGGGGGGCCTGGGAGACCCAGTACTTC.

The rearrangement uses TRBV9 and TRBJ1-2; 9 bases fit TRBD1. The ends lost 4 bases at V and 4 bases at J; junction bases unmatched: 8. Germline values: CDR1 SGDLS, CDR2 YYNGEE. This CDR3 is built from 15 residues. The CDR3 DNA reads TGTGCCAGCAGCTTCGGGACAGGGTTCGGCTATGGCTACACCTTC. Its protein product is CASSFGTGFGYGYTF.

This rearrangement joins TRBV2 to TRBJ1-3; D call uncertain. CDR1 is SNHLY and CDR2 is FYNNEI in the germline V gene. V dropped 2 bases and J dropped 0 bases, with 2 bases sitting between them. This CDR3 is built from 13 residues. The CDR3, as DNA: TGTGCCAGCAGTGAACGCTCTGGAAACACCATATATTTT. This codes for CASSERSGNTIYF.

This clone was counted a single time. The chain combines TRBV4-1 with TRBJ2-5, with a tentative D call TRBD1 (5 bases). The DNA matches TRBJ2-7 better at its end, which makes the J call doubtful. The CDR3 extends over 16 amino acids. Germline-derived CDR1 and CDR2 are MGHRA and YSYEKL. The CDR3 here is CASSRPDSPEPYEQYF. For the CDR3, the DNA is TGCGCCAGCAGCCGGCCCGACAGTCCTGAGCCTTACGAGCAGTACTTC.

The gene calls are TRBV30 and TRBJ2-3, with D perhaps TRBD2 (6 bases). Germline CDR1 reads GTSNPN; CDR2 reads SVGIG (reference sequence). Trimming cost V 7 bases and J 4 bases, with 12 bases left between them. The CDR3 runs 12 residues. The CDR3 is CAFTRGSDTQYF. The CDR3 DNA follows: TGTGCCTTTACTCGGGGGTCAGATACGCAGTATTTT.

This chain connects TRBV28 to TRBJ1-2; tentatively, D is TRBD1 (5 bases). This CDR3 is 15 amino acids long. Germline CDR1 is MDHEN and CDR2 is SYDVKM. Trimming removed 2 bases from V and 1 base from J, with 11 bases in between. The CDR3 loop is CASSLRTLLNYGYTF. DNA of the CDR3: TGTGCCAGCAGTTTAAGGACACTTCTTAACTATGGCTACACCTTC.

The chain links TRBV2 to TRBJ2-3, with a possible D match to TRBD2 (7 bases). The germline V gene encodes CDR1 SNHLY and CDR2 FYNNEI. The CDR3 consists of 15 residues. V was cut by 5 bases and J by 1 base, with 13 bases left in between. DNA for the CDR3: TGTGCCAGCAGTCAGGGGCGGGGGCGCACAGATACGCAGTATTTT. Protein: CASSQGRGRTDTQYF.

The rearrangement uses TRBV28 and TRBJ1-2; maybe TRBD1 (6 bases). CDR3 length: 15 residues. Per germline, CDR1 MDHEN and CDR2 SYDVKM. Trimming cost V 4 bases and J 2 bases, with 14 bases left between them. The CDR3 sequence: CASSWDGGRNYGYTF. For the CDR3, the DNA is TGTGCCAGCAGTTGGGACGGGGGGCGAAACTATGGCTACACCTTC.

The J gene is TRBJ1-4, the V gene TRBV2; D gene ambiguous. The germline V gene encodes CDR1 SNHLY and CDR2 FYNNEI. Trimming shortened V by 11 bases and J by 3 bases, and 13 bases separated the two germline ends. The CDR3 contains 13 residues. This CDR3 is CAGNEVPNEKLFF. CDR3 in DNA: TGTGCCGGTAACGAGGTGCCTAATGAAAAACTGTTTTTT.

The chain uses TRBV27 and TRBJ2-5; the D is unclear. The germline CDR1 and CDR2 sequences are MNHEY and SMNVEV (reference sequence). The CDR3 runs to 13 residues. V lost 3 bases, J lost 4 bases, and 9 bases lay in between. The CDR3 reads CASSFERGETQYF. As DNA, the CDR3 is TGTGCCAGCAGTTTTGAGCGAGGAGAGACCCAGTACTTC.

The V gene is TRBV5-8, the J gene TRBJ1-1; D uncertain. Germline CDR1 reads SGHTS; CDR2 reads YDEGEE. The CDR3 length is 14 residues. The V gene lost 4 bases and the J gene lost 6 bases, with 16 bases spanning the gap. The CDR3 loop reads CASSPTLNPSEAFF. In nucleotides, the CDR3 is TGTGCCAGCAGCCCGACATTAAATCCGTCTGAAGCTTTCTTT.

This rearrangement joins TRBV7-2 to TRBJ2-5; perhaps TRBD1 as D (6 bases). Trimming removed 3 bases from V and 5 bases from J, with 19 bases in between. The germline V gene has CDR1 SGHTA and CDR2 FQGNSA. The CDR3 loop spans 16 amino acids. The CDR3 spells CASSFYRWTVRETQYF. CDR3 nucleotides: TGTGCCAGCAGCTTCTACAGATGGACAGTAAGGGAGACCCAGTACTTC. Full variable domain (missing parts from reference TRBV7-2 and TRBJ2-5): GAGVSQSPSNKVTEKGKDVELRCDPISGHTALYWYRQSLGQGLEFLIYFQGNSAPDKSGLPSDRFSAERTGGSVSTLTIQRTQQEDSAVYLCASSFYRWTVRETQYFGPGTRLLVL.

The CDR3 bases are TGCGCCAGCAGCCAACTATTCCAGGGGAGCACTAATGAAAAACTGTTTTTT. Translation gives CASSQLFQGSTNEKLFF. The chain carries TRBV4-1 and TRBJ1-4; TRBD1 is a possible D gene (6 bases). Germline loops: CDR1 MGHRA, CDR2 YSYEKL. V lost 2 bases and J lost 2, with 15 bases in between. This CDR3 contains 17 residues.